The 4 T cell receptor beta chains listed next were all sequenced from one sample in a study of blood T cell repertoires in COVID-19. Only in-frame clones appear in the TCRdb table, and some are missing; sequencing was by immunoSEQ multiplex PCR. The table includes some 90,000 clones, around 82% detected once. Sequencing was carried out using peripheral blood. The receptors derive from a man in his sixties or seventies with active or convalescent COVID-19.

This clone has more than one count but fewer than ten. The V gene is TRBV29-1, the J gene TRBJ1-3; no definite D call. CDR3 length equals 14 residues. V shed 4 bases and J shed 0 bases, with 10 bases lying between them. Germline values: CDR1 SQVTM, CDR2 ANQGSEA. This CDR3 reads CSVGGGPSGNTIYF. In DNA, the CDR3 is TGCAGCGTTGGAGGAGGCCCCTCTGGAAACACCATATATTTT.

J is TRBJ1-1 and V is TRBV19; the D gene is possibly TRBD1 (6 bases). With 7 bases removed from V and 5 bases from J, the gap between germline ends came to 14 bases. CDR3 length equals 13 residues. Germline V gene data show CDR1 as LNHDA and CDR2 as SQIVND (reference sequence). The CDR3 is CASKYREGTEAFF. The CDR3 DNA sequence: TGTGCCAGTAAGTACAGGGAGGGAACTGAAGCTTTCTTT.

This rearrangement joins TRBV6-5 to TRBJ1-2; D not resolved. This CDR3 region has 13 residues. Germline assignment: CDR1 MNHEY and CDR2 SVGAGI. V was clipped by 6 bases and J by 2 bases, with 10 bases between them. The CDR3 DNA follows: TGTGCCAGCAGGACCAATAGCAACTATGGCTACACCTTC. Translating it yields CASRTNSNYGYTF.

This clone was seen only a few times. The V call is TRBV7-2, the J call TRBJ2-7; weak D call: TRBD1 (6 bases). Trimming took off 5 bases at V and 9 bases at J, with 17 bases between the two ends. The germline V gene has CDR1 SGHTA and CDR2 FQGNSA. CDR3 length equals 13 residues. CDR3 loop: CASSENTGMGQYF. The CDR3 DNA sequence: TGTGCCAGCAGCGAAAACACAGGGATGGGGCAGTACTTC.